This T cell receptor (beta chain) came from a study of beta chain features in type 1 diabetes. Findings of the study overall: No resolution was reached here on whether HLA type influences TCRB rearrangement. PCR might favor shorter templates, equally in patients and controls. TCRB CDR3s were moderately but significantly shorter in Type 1 diabetes patients in all four CD4+ subsets.

Germline V CDR1 and CDR2: ENHRY, SYGVKD. The CDR3 totals 15 residues. V dropped 0 bases and J dropped 3; count of bases not matched to a gene: 0. Staining for CD45RO/CCR7/CD25/CD127/CD95/CD27 allowed sorting of CD4+ naive, central memory, regulatory and stem cell-like memory cells. Every bit of the isolated RNA underwent reverse transcription, so sequencing read expressed TCRB transcripts. TCRdb keeps only in-frame clones here, not all; method: immunoSEQ multiplex PCR. The sample has 350,000 to 450,000 clones, approximately 13% seen once. In its sample, this clone was seen a few times. Its antigen is unknown.

The TCR originated in a young man in good health. The chain has TRBV10-3 and TRBJ2-3, with 10 bases identical to TRBD2. Sequencing was performed on naive CD4+ T cells from blood. The CDR3 DNA reads as TGTGCCATCAGTGAGTCGACTAGCGGGACAGATACGCAGTATTTT. Translated: CAISESTSGTDTQYF.